This TCR beta chain was observed in a study of beta chain features in type 1 diabetes (dated by TCRdb to the late 2010s). Study-wide context: No differences in mean age, gender distribution, total cell number or subset yield were found between patients and healthy donors. A total of 100 million to 140 million sorted cells were examined across all samples, and the number of cells per subset was strongly correlated with RNA yield. In the study, TCRB repertoires of sorted circulating CD4+ T cell subsets from recently diagnosed type 1 diabetes patients were compared with those of matched healthy donors. Naive and central memory subsets were obtained from all 30 or so donors, but regulatory and stem cell-like memory subsets were isolated from only 8 patients and roughly eight healthy donors. The paper as a whole reports these results and caveats: Fewer insertions and more nucleotide deletions at VDJ recombination sites were observed in patients with type 1 diabetes, implying thymic rearrangement abnormalities. Because cDNA rather than genomic DNA was sequenced, highly expressing activated cells could have been over-represented, although no difference in activation and CD3 levels was found between groups. The naive, central memory and regulatory TCRB repertoires appeared to resemble one another more closely among patients than among healthy donors. PCR might favor shorter templates, but patient and control samples were amplified and corrected together, so any skew would affect both groups equally. Because small numbers of individuals were included in the HLA sub-analyses, any influence of HLA type on TCRB rearrangement was left unresolved. In all four CD4+ subsets, TCRB CDR3 length was moderately but significantly shorter in type 1 diabetes patients.

A single peripheral blood draw of approximately 0.11 L on average was collected from each donor into heparinised tubes. A BD FACSAria II was used to sort naive, central memory, regulatory and stem cell-like memory CD4+ T cells with a panel that included CD45RO, CCR7, CD25, CD127, CD95 and CD27. A purity above 95% was achieved for all sorted populations. PBMCs were isolated right away by Lymphoprep density gradient centrifugation and were stained directly, without culture. So that batch effects would be minimized, each experiment stained and sorted samples in pairs, pairing one healthy donor with one patient. V sheds 5 bases and J sheds 7 bases, leaving 6 bases between their ends. The CDR3 starts with the cysteine, ends with the phenylalanine, and has 11 residues. Of the read, only the CDR3 DNA is kept; its 33 bases are in frame from base 1. The germline V gene (reference sequence) supplies CDR1 LNHDA and CDR2 SQIVND.

This clone was counted only a few times. This clone's antigen is unknown. Per-base quality was not reported, and no clone a single base away is much larger than it. The High Capacity cDNA Reverse Transcription Kit was used to reverse transcribe all of the isolated RNA, meaning that expressed TCRB transcripts were what got sequenced. Naive, central memory and regulatory T cell samples underwent deep immunoSEQ sequencing, averaging roughly 3.4 million total reads per sample. Sorted cells were lysed in RLT buffer and RNA was extracted with DNase-treated RNeasy Micro or Mini kits, depending on cell number. To prevent cross-contamination, each cell subset was processed individually, whereas patient and healthy donor samples were processed jointly. TCRB sequences were amplified from cDNA with the immunoSEQ multiplex PCR, producing 87-bp fragments spanning the CDR3 region. Sequencing of the amplicons was performed on the Illumina HiSeq platform. Per the source publication's procedure: PCR bias was corrected computationally using synthetic template baselines, and reads within Hamming distance 2 were collapsed, with unmergeable singletons discarded. Reads were aligned against IMGT so that V, D and J genes, CDR3 length and insertions or deletions at six rearrangement sites could be assigned. Within each subset, clonotype counts were normalized to sorted cell number, and only after that were true diversity and Gini coefficients computed with the tcR R package. The overlap coefficient, calculated on TCRB nucleotide sequences, was used to measure repertoire sharing. Out-of-frame TCRB sequences from naive cells were analyzed as a proxy for the pre-selection repertoire. TCRdb stores this immuneACCESS table with in-frame sequences only. Part of the clones is absent; in the studies checked, under half of the shortfall reflects unresolved V genes, and no reason is known for the rest. The DNA gave D and trimming, while V, J and clone size come from that table. Counted in this sample were over 700,000 clones; 15% to 20% of them appeared once. The ten largest clones take up 0.023% of the sample.

The chain is made from TRBV19 and TRBJ2-1; the D gene lacks a confident call. Material for sequencing was naive CD4+ T cells from blood. The sample's cell subset or site label, in plain terms: true naive CD4+ T cells. The origin of this receptor is a woman aged 18-30 years in good health. The CDR3 here reads CASSYANEQFF. At the DNA level, the sequence is TGTGCCAGTAGTTATGCTAATGAGCAGTTCTTC.